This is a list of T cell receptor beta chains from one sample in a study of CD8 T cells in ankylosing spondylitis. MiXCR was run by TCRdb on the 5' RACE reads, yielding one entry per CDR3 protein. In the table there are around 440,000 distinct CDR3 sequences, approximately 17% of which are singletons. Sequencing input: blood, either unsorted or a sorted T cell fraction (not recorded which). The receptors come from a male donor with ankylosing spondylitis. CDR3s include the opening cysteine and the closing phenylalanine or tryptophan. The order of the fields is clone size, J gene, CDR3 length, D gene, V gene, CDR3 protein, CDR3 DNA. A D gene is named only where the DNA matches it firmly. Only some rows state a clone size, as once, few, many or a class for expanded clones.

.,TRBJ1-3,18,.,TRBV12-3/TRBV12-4,CTSSYLRGNKVPGNTIYF,TGTACCAGCAGTTATCTGAGGGGAAATAAGGTTCCTGGAAACACCATATATTTT
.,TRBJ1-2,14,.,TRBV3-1,CASSLGVGVNGYTF,TGTGCCAGCAGCCTGGGGGTAGGGGTCAACGGCTACACCTTC
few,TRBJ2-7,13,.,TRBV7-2,CASSRGVGGEQYF,TGTGCCAGCAGCCGAGGTGTTGGAGGCGAGCAGTACTTC
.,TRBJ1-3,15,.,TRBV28,CASSFGTSVRHTIYF,TGTGCCAGCAGTTTTGGTACAAGTGTGAGACACACCATATATTTT
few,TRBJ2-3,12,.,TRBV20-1,CSASREPYTQYF,TGCAGTGCAAGCCGGGAGCCCTACACGCAGTATTTT
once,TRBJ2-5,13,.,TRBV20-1,CSAPHPPKETQYF,TGCAGTGCCCCCCATCCGCCAAAAGAGACCCAGTACTTC
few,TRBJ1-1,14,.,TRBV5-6,CASSLGHFNTEAFF,TGTGCCAGCAGCTTGGGACATTTCAACACTGAAGCTTTCTTT
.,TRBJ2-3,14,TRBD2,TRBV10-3,CAISGGEPADTQYF,TGTGCCATCAGCGGGGGGGAGCCAGCGGATACGCAGTATTTT
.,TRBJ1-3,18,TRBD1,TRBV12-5,CASGSGTGAIGTGNTIYF,TGTGCTAGTGGCTCCGGGACAGGGGCTATTGGGACTGGAAACACCATATATTTT
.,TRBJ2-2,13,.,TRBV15,CATSRERTGELFF,TGTGCCACCAGCAGAGAGCGTACCGGGGAGCTGTTTTTT
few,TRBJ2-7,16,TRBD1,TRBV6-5,CASSSSGTGSSYEQYF,TGTGCCAGCAGTTCATCCGGGACAGGGAGCTCCTACGAGCAGTACTTC
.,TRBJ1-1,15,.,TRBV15,CATSTPIGRNTEAFF,TGTGCCACCAGCACCCCCATAGGCAGAAACACTGAAGCTTTCTTT
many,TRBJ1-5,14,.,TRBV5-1,CASSLEGHNQPQHF,TGCGCCAGCAGCTTGGAGGGACACAATCAGCCCCAGCATTTT
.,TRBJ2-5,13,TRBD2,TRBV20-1,CSALRGLAETQYF,TGCAGTGCTTTACGTGGACTAGCAGAGACCCAGTACTTC
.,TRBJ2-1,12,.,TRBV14,CASSLSRHEQFF,TGTGCCAGCAGCCTTTCTAGGCATGAGCAGTTCTTC
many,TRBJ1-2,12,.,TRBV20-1,CSARRKGHGYTF,TGCAGTGCTAGAAGGAAGGGTCATGGCTACACCTTC
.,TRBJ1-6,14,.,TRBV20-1,CSARDGLMNSPLHF,TGCAGTGCTAGAGATGGACTTATGAATTCACCCCTCCACTTT
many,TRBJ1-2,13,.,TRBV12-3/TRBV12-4,CASSPSGSDGYTF,TGTGCCAGCAGCCCCTCGGGGTCCGACGGCTACACCTTC
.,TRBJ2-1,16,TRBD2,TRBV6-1,CASARIAGGPGYEQFF,TGTGCCAGCGCGCGGATAGCGGGAGGGCCGGGGTATGAGCAGTTCTTC
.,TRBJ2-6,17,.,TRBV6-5,CASSWAPGDPGANVLTF,TGTGCCAGCAGTTGGGCGCCGGGGGACCCAGGGGCCAACGTCCTGACTTTC
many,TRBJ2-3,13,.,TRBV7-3,CASSLREAGTQYF,TGTGCCAGCAGCTTAAGGGAGGCGGGTACGCAGTATTTT
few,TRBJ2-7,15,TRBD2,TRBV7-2,CASSLQTSGSYEQYF,TGTGCCAGCAGCCTACAGACTAGCGGATCCTACGAGCAGTACTTC
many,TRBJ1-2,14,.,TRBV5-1,CASSLGHSGDGYTF,TGCGCCAGCAGCCTGGGACACTCGGGAGATGGCTACACCTTC
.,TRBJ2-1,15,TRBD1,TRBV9,CASSPSDRSYNEQFF,TGTGCCAGCAGCCCTTCGGACAGGAGCTACAATGAGCAGTTCTTC
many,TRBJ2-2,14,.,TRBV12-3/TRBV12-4,CASSVGAYTGELFF,TGTGCCTCCTCTGTCGGGGCCTACACCGGGGAGCTGTTTTTT
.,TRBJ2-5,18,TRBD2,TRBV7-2,CASSLAVSGGANQETQYF,TGTGCCAGCAGCTTAGCAGTCAGCGGGGGGGCGAATCAAGAGACCCAGTACTTC
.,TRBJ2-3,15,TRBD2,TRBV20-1,CSALRRAGEKDTQYF,TGCAGTGCTTTGCGGAGAGCGGGAGAGAAAGATACGCAGTATTTT
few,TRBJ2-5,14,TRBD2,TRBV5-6,CASSFGWGGETQYF,TGTGCCAGCAGCTTTGGATGGGGGGGGGAGACCCAGTACTTC
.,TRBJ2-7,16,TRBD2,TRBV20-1,CSARERLAGYTYEQYF,TGCAGTGCTAGAGAGAGACTAGCGGGTTATACCTACGAGCAGTACTTC
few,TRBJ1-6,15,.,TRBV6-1,CASKDRRSNNSPLHF,TGTGCCAGTAAGGACCGGAGAAGTAATAATTCACCCCTCCACTTT
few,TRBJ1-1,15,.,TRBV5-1,CASSLAGTMNTEAFF,TGCGCCAGCAGCTTGGCCGGGACAATGAACACTGAAGCTTTCTTT
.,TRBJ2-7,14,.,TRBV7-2,CASSPGRAAGEQYF,TGTGCCAGCAGCCCAGGGCGTGCGGCGGGCGAGCAGTACTTC
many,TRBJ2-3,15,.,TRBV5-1,CASSLRQGGTDTQYF,TGCGCCAGCAGCTTGAGGCAGGGGGGAACAGATACGCAGTATTTT
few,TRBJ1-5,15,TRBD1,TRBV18,CASSPRTGENQPQHF,TGTGCCAGCTCACCCCGGACAGGAGAAAATCAGCCCCAGCATTTT
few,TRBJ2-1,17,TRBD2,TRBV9,CASSVGSGGFSYNEQFF,TGTGCCAGCAGCGTAGGTAGCGGGGGATTCTCCTACAATGAGCAGTTCTTC
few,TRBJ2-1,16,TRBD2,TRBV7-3,CASSLRASGTHRGIFF,TGTGCCAGCAGCTTACGGGCTAGCGGGACTCATAGGGGCATCTTCTTC
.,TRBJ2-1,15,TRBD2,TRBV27,CASSSFSGKDNEQFF,TGTGCCAGCAGTTCTTTTAGCGGGAAGGACAATGAGCAGTTCTTC
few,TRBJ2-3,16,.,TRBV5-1,CASSSMTGTIGDTQYF,TGCGCCAGCAGCTCCATGACAGGGACTATAGGAGATACGCAGTATTTT
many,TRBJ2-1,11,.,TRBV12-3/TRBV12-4,CASRLDNEQFF,TGTGCCAGCAGACTAGACAATGAGCAGTTCTTC
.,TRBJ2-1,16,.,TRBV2,CASSGKISFSYNEQFF,TGTGCCAGCAGTGGAAAGATCTCCTTCTCCTACAATGAGCAGTTCTTC
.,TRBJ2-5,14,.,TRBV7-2,CASSSSGRRETQYF,TGTGCCAGCAGCTCATCGGGCAGAAGGGAGACCCAGTACTTC
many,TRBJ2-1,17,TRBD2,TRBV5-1,CASSLVYGTSGRKEQFF,TGCGCCAGCAGCTTGGTTTATGGGACTAGCGGGAGAAAGGAGCAGTTCTTC
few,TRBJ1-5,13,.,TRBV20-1,CSAILGTSEPQHF,TGCAGTGCTATTTTGGGGACGTCGGAGCCCCAGCATTTT
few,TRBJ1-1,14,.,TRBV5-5,CASSGLGGATEAFF,TGTGCCAGCAGCGGACTAGGAGGGGCCACTGAAGCTTTCTTT
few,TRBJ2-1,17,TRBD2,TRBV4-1,CASSPLTSGRTGNEQFF,TGCGCCAGCAGCCCTCTGACTAGCGGGAGAACGGGCAATGAGCAGTTCTTC
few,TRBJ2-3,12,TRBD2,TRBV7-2,CASSLAGTRPYF,TGTGCCAGCAGCTTAGCCGGGACTAGACCGTATTTT
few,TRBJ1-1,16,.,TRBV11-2,CASSPRSLRGNTEAFF,TGTGCCAGCAGCCCGCGTAGCCTAAGGGGGAACACTGAAGCTTTCTTT
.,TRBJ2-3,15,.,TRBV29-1,CSVGGLGQSTDTQYF,TGCAGCGTTGGGGGGTTGGGTCAAAGCACAGATACGCAGTATTTT
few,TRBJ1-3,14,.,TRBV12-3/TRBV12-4,CASSFQGSGNTIYF,TGTGCCAGCAGTTTCCAGGGTTCTGGAAACACCATATATTTT
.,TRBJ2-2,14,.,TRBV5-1,CASSFGESTGELFF,TGCGCCAGCAGCTTTGGGGAAAGCACCGGGGAGCTGTTTTTT
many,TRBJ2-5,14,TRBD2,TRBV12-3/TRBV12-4,CASSPWGGQETQYF,TGTGCCAGCAGTCCTTGGGGGGGGCAAGAGACCCAGTACTTC